These 11 T cell receptor beta chains share one sample of origin, sequenced in a study of blood T cell repertoires in COVID-19. Sequencing used immunoSEQ multiplex PCR; TCRdb keeps in-frame clones, though not all of them. This sample has about 70,000 clones, with approximately 85% found just once. The sample comprised peripheral blood. These receptors all stem from a man older than 75 with acute or convalescent COVID-19.

V is TRBV5-1 and J is TRBJ2-2; D perhaps matches TRBD2 (6 bases). Between the trimmed V and J ends, which lost 6 bases and 3 bases, there was a span of 18 bases. The germline gives CDR1 SGHRS, CDR2 YFSETQ. This CDR3 contains 16 residues. In DNA, the CDR3 is TGCGCCAGCACCCAGTTCGGGAGAGTCGACACCGGGGAGCTGTTTTTT. It translates to CASTQFGRVDTGELFF.

The rearrangement joins TRBV7-3 to TRBJ2-3, with 7 bases that match TRBD1. The germline CDR1 and CDR2 sequences are SGHTA and FQGTGA. There are 14 residues in the CDR3. The J segment lost 2 bases and the V segment lost 5 bases, leaving 4 bases of the junction unmatched. The CDR3 DNA reads TGTGCCAGCAGCCAGGGACAGTTCACAGATACGCAGTATTTT. Amino acid sequence: CASSQGQFTDTQYF.

The rearrangement links TRBV5-1 to TRBJ1-4, with TRBD1 matching over 7 bases. V lost 4 bases and J lost 4; bases outside the gene matches: 1. In germline, CDR1 is SGHRS, CDR2 YFSETQ. There are 13 residues in the CDR3. The CDR3 sequence is CASSRDSNEKLFF. In nucleotides, the CDR3 is TGCGCCAGCAGCCGGGACAGTAATGAAAAACTGTTTTTT.

CDR3 region: CASTPFGDITNEKLFF. As DNA, the CDR3 is TGTGCCAGCACCCCCTTCGGGGACATAACTAATGAAAAACTGTTTTTT. V and J are TRBV27 and TRBJ1-4; a weak D match, TRBD1 (6 bases). Per germline, CDR1 MNHEY and CDR2 SMNVEV (reference sequence). The V gene lost 7 bases and the J gene lost 1 base, with 16 bases spanning the gap. This CDR3 has 16 amino acids.

The chain employs TRBV6-5 and TRBJ2-7; 7 nucleotides match TRBD1. In germline, CDR1 is MNHEY, CDR2 SVGAGI. This CDR3 is 14 amino acids long. V dropped 9 bases and J dropped 5; count of bases not matched to a gene: 13. CDR3 coding DNA: TGTGCCAGTCATTATCCGGGACAGTTCCACGAGCAGTACTTC. This encodes CASHYPGQFHEQYF.

V gene TRBV11-2 combines with J gene TRBJ2-1, with a weak D call TRBD1 (6 bases). Trimming left V 5 bases short and J 6 bases short, with 17 bases between. Germline CDR1 SGHAT, CDR2 FQNNGV. The CDR3 consists of 15 residues. The DNA of the CDR3 is TGTGCCAGCAGCCCAACAGGGTCCAAGGGCAATGAGCAGTTCTTC. As protein: CASSPTGSKGNEQFF.

This chain links TRBV2 with TRBJ2-1; 10 bases map to TRBD1. The V segment lost 1 base and the J segment 4 bases; nucleotides outside the gene matches: 13. Germline CDR1 is SNHLY and CDR2 is FYNNEI. This CDR3 is 19 amino acids long. Here the CDR3 reads CASSEGFFFSDRGYNEQFF. The CDR3 DNA reads TGTGCCAGCAGTGAAGGATTCTTCTTCTCGGACAGGGGGTACAATGAGCAGTTCTTC. Using reference TRBV2 and TRBJ2-1 for the parts outside the CDR3, the full variable domain is EPEVTQTPSHQVTQMGQEVILRCVPISNHLYFYWYRQILGQKVEFLVSFYNNEISEKSEIFDDQFSVERPDGSNFTLKIRSTKLEDSAMYFCASSEGFFFSDRGYNEQFFGPGTRLTVL.

The CDR3 nucleotides read TGTGCCAGCACCCCGGGTCCGTGGGCTGAAGCTTTCTTT. Protein: CASTPGPWAEAFF. The chain has TRBV28 and TRBJ1-1; D unresolved. V was trimmed by 7 bases and J by 6 bases, leaving 15 bases between them. CDR1 and CDR2 from the germline V gene are MDHEN and SYDVKM. This CDR3 comprises 13 residues.

This clone was detected only once. The junction differs from germline at one of its ends, possibly a read error. The chain has TRBV18 and TRBJ2-2, with D unresolved. The CDR3 runs 16 residues. The germline V gene has CDR1 KGHSH and CDR2 LQKENI. CDR3 nucleotide sequence: TGTGCCAGTTCACAAATCTCAGTCGCGAACACCGGGGAGCTGTTTTTT. Protein sequence: CASSQISVANTGELFF.

In its sample, this clone was seen once. The chain has TRBV7-9 and TRBJ2-2, with 7 bases identical to TRBD2. Looked up from germline, CDR1 is SEHNR and CDR2 is FQNEAQ (reference sequence). This CDR3 contains 17 residues. Unmatched junction bases numbered 7, after V lost 1 base and J lost 2 bases. CDR3 in DNA: TGTGCCAGCAGCTTAGGAGGGGAGGGCGGTAACACCGGGGAGCTGTTTTTT. This encodes CASSLGGEGGNTGELFF.

The gene calls are TRBV11-2 and TRBJ2-2; 10 bases are a match to TRBD2. Germline CDR1 reads SGHAT; CDR2 reads FQNNGV. There are 15 residues in the CDR3. After removal of 5 bases from V and 6 bases from J, the junction contained 6 bases not matched to a gene. In DNA, the CDR3 is TGTGCCAGCAGCCCCAGCGGGAGGGCCGCCGGGGAGCTGTTTTTT. Translating it yields CASSPSGRAAGELFF.